Below, 20 T cell receptor beta chains from the same sample are listed, as sequenced in a study of identical twins. Via MiXCR, TCRdb re-called the 5' RACE reads, giving one row per CDR3 protein. The sample lists about 450,000 distinct CDR3 sequences; around a sixth were seen once. The sample was naive T cells sorted from blood. Receptor source: a man over 45 in good health.

The V and J genes are TRBV28 and TRBJ2-3, with D possibly TRBD1 on 6 matching bases. TRBJ1-5 matches the DNA end more closely, so the J call is doubtful. The CDR3 runs 16 residues. CDR1 is MDHEN, CDR2 SYDVKM, per germline. CDR3: CASSKLLAGGPDTQHF. The CDR3, as DNA: TGTGCCAGCAGTAAGCTACTAGCGGGGGGGCCAGATACGCAGCATTTT.

This clonotype has a count of ten or more. V is TRBV4-3 and J is TRBJ2-7; D uncertain. The germline V gene encodes CDR1 LGHNA and CDR2 YSLEER. The V and J ends lost 1 base and 3 bases respectively, with 13 bases between them. The CDR3 has 15 residues. CDR3 region: CASSQAATVNYEQYF. CDR3 sequence (DNA): TGCGCCAGCAGCCAAGCTGCGACTGTAAACTACGAGCAGTACTTC.

In this sample, this clonotype turned up many times. The chain has TRBV5-1 and TRBJ2-1, with D unclear. The CDR3 has 15 amino acids. Germline V gives CDR1 SGHRS, CDR2 YFSETQ. V gave up 1 base and J gave up 0 bases, with 8 bases separating them. The CDR3 sequence: CASSLQSISYNEQFF. The CDR3 nucleotides are TGCGCCAGCAGCTTGCAAAGTATCTCCTACAATGAGCAGTTCTTC.

This clonotype occurred a few times. The rearrangement joins TRBV20-1 to TRBJ2-1; 12 nucleotides align to TRBD2. This CDR3 is 16 amino acids long. V lost 3 bases to trimming and J lost 4 bases; unmatched junction nucleotides: 7. Germline CDR1 DFQATT, CDR2 SNEGSKA (reference sequence). The CDR3 DNA reads as TGCAGTGCTAGGCTAGCGGGGGGGCTTGCTTACAATGAGCAGTTCTTC. Its translation is CSARLAGGLAYNEQFF.

This rearrangement joins TRBV6-2 or TRBV6-3 to TRBJ1-2, with a possible D match to TRBD1 (6 bases). CDR1 and CDR2 (germline): MNHEY, SVGEGT. The CDR3 runs 14 residues. Deletions cut 0 bases from V and 9 bases from J, with 14 bases between. CDR3 residues: CASSYSRGRGSYTF. CDR3 DNA sequence: TGTGCCAGCAGTTACTCGCGGGGGCGAGGAAGCTACACCTTC.

There are a few counts of this clonotype. J is TRBJ2-1 and V is TRBV20-1; D possibly uses TRBD1 or TRBD2 (5 bases each). The CDR3 consists of 17 residues. V was shortened by 0 bases and J by 3 bases, with 18 bases between the two germline ends. From germline, CDR1 is DFQATT and CDR2 SNEGSKA (reference sequence). DNA for the CDR3: TGCAGTGCTAGAGAAATGGGTCGGGGACGGGACTACAATGAGCAGTTCTTC. Translated, it gives CSAREMGRGRDYNEQFF.

This chain uses TRBV15 with TRBJ2-3; 13 positions agree with TRBD2. Germline trimming cut 2 bases from V and 5 bases from J; bases unmatched to any gene: 7. There are 17 residues in the CDR3. CDR1 is LNHNV and CDR2 is YYDKDF in the germline V gene (reference sequence). The CDR3 reads CATSRPRTSGSLDTQYF. The CDR3 region has the DNA TGTGCCACCAGCAGACCACGGACTAGCGGGAGCTTAGATACGCAGTATTTT.

This clonotype was counted ten times or more. V and J are TRBV15 and TRBJ1-5; D is unclear. Trimming pared 0 bases from V and 1 base from J, leaving 7 bases between. The CDR3 extends over 15 amino acids. Germline CDR1 and CDR2: LNHNV and YYDKDF (reference sequence). CDR3 DNA: TGTGCCACCAGCAGAGATTATTCCAGCAATCAGCCCCAGCATTTT. Protein sequence: CATSRDYSSNQPQHF. The whole variable domain, filled in from reference TRBV15 and TRBJ1-5, reads DAMVIQNPRYQVTQFGKPVTLSCSQTLNHNVMYWYQQKSSQAPKLLFHYYDKDFNNEADTPDNFQSRRPNTSFCFLDIRSPGLGDTAMYLCATSRDYSSNQPQHFGDGTRLSIL.

The chain couples TRBV6-1 to TRBJ1-1, with 9 bases that match TRBD1. Germline V gene data show CDR1 as MNHNS and CDR2 as SASEGT. The CDR3 runs 14 residues. V gave up 6 bases and J gave up 2 bases; unmatched junction bases: 4. CDR3 in amino acids: CASRITGGNTEAFF. The CDR3 DNA reads TGTGCCAGCAGGATTACAGGGGGCAACACTGAAGCTTTCTTT.

This chain joins TRBV6-1 and TRBJ1-6; TRBD1 agrees at 8 bases. CDR1 and CDR2 from the germline V gene are MNHNS and SASEGT. This CDR3 comprises 14 residues. V lost 10 bases, J lost 5 bases, and 7 bases stayed unmatched. In DNA, the CDR3 is TGTGCCACCCGAGGACAGGGAGATAATTCACCCCTCCACTTT. It specifies CATRGQGDNSPLHF.

This clonotype was seen a handful of times. V gene TRBV10-3 combines with J gene TRBJ2-1; TRBD2 matches at 13 bases. The CDR3 is 15 residues long. With V trimmed by 11 bases and J by 6 bases, 10 bases remained unmatched. Germline V gene lookup returns CDR1 ENHRY and CDR2 SYGVKD. CDR3 sequence (DNA): TGTGCCGCGACCACTACTAGCGGGGGGGCCAATGAGCAGTTCTTC. This encodes CAATTTSGGANEQFF.

This chain joins TRBV5-1 and TRBJ2-7; 13 bases are shared with TRBD2. The J segment lost 2 bases and the V segment lost 5 bases, leaving 4 bases of the junction unmatched. The CDR3 is 15 amino acids. The germline V gene has CDR1 SGHRS and CDR2 YFSETQ. CDR3 in amino acids: CASSSGTSGTYEQYF. For the CDR3, the DNA is TGCGCCAGCAGTTCCGGGACTAGCGGGACCTACGAGCAGTACTTC. The variable domain in full, completed from reference TRBV5-1 and TRBJ2-7, reads KAGVTQTPRYLIKTRGQQVTLSCSPISGHRSVSWYQQTPGQGLQFLFEYFSETQRNKGNFPGRFSGRQFSNSRSEMNVSTLELGDSALYLCASSSGTSGTYEQYFGPGTRLTVT.

In this sample, this clonotype turned up once. The genes are TRBV2 and TRBJ1-4; D uncertain. The CDR3 totals 11 residues. Per the germline V gene, CDR1 is SNHLY and CDR2 is FYNNEI. Trimming removed 7 bases at V and 8 bases at J, with 8 bases between. CDR3 amino acids: CASMSLEKLFF. Written as DNA, the CDR3 is TGTGCCAGCATGAGCCTCGAAAAACTGTTTTTT.

This clonotype was counted only a few times. The chain uses TRBV11-2 and TRBJ2-2; TRBD2 might be the D (6 bases). Germline CDR1 and CDR2: SGHAT and FQNNGV. Trimming removed 0 bases at V and 4 bases at J, with 9 bases between. The CDR3 runs to 15 residues. The CDR3 sequence is CASSLDRGSTGELFF. CDR3 nucleotides: TGTGCCAGCAGCTTAGACCGGGGGAGCACCGGGGAGCTGTTTTTT.

The chain uses TRBV20-1 and TRBJ2-5, with TRBD1 matching over 10 bases. V lost 1 base, J lost 5 bases, and 7 bases stayed unmatched. This CDR3 has 15 amino acids. Germline V CDR1 and CDR2: DFQATT, SNEGSKA (reference sequence). The CDR3: CSARVVTGGGETQYF. The CDR3 DNA reads TGCAGTGCTAGAGTCGTGACAGGGGGCGGCGAGACCCAGTACTTC.

The chain joins TRBV6-1 to TRBJ2-1; TRBD2 aligns across 10 bases. V gave up 6 bases and J gave up 7 bases; unmatched junction bases: 9. Germline loops: CDR1 MNHNS, CDR2 SASEGT. The CDR3 is 15 residues long. The CDR3 loop reads CASRRQRGGRNEQFF. Here the CDR3 DNA reads TGTGCCAGCAGGCGACAGCGGGGGGGCAGGAATGAGCAGTTCTTC.

This clonotype was detected only a few times. The gene calls are TRBV27 and TRBJ2-5; tentatively, D is TRBD1 (6 bases). The CDR3 is 14 amino acids. Trimming took 6 bases from V and 2 from J, leaving 13 bases between them. Germline V lookup: CDR1 MNHEY, CDR2 SMNVEV (reference sequence). CDR3 sequence reads: CASRKQGGQETQYF. In DNA, the CDR3 is TGTGCCAGCAGAAAACAGGGCGGTCAAGAGACCCAGTACTTC.

This rearrangement joins TRBV4-2 to TRBJ2-7; D may match TRBD1 or TRBD2 (5 bases each). Germline CDR1 is LGHNA and CDR2 is YNFKEQ. V was cut by 0 bases and J by 0 bases, with 12 bases left in between. The CDR3 totals 16 residues. The CDR3 sequence: CASSQDLGDGSYEQYF. CDR3 DNA: TGTGCCAGCAGCCAAGATCTGGGGGACGGCTCCTACGAGCAGTACTTC.

The chain joins TRBV7-2 to TRBJ2-3, with D uncertain. The V gene's germline CDR1 is SGHTA and CDR2 FQGNSA. The CDR3 is made up of 17 amino acids. Trimming shortened V by 1 base and J by 2 bases, and 16 bases separated the two germline ends. The CDR3: CASSLVGSSTDTDTQYF. The CDR3 DNA sequence: TGTGCCAGCAGCTTAGTAGGTAGCAGTACAGACACAGATACGCAGTATTTT.

The CDR3: CASSDPPEGRYTF. The DNA for the CDR3 is TGTGCCAGCAGTGACCCCCCCGAAGGGCGGTACACCTTC. The genes are TRBV6-1 and TRBJ1-2; no clear D gene. This CDR3 has 13 amino acids. The V gene lost 3 bases and the J gene lost 11 bases, with 16 bases spanning the gap. Germline CDR1 and CDR2: MNHNS and SASEGT.